This TCR beta chain comes out of a study of early T cells in non-severe SARS-CoV-2 infection. Germline V lookup: CDR1 SGHTA, CDR2 FQGNSA. V dropped 6 bases and J dropped 0 bases, with 11 bases sitting between them. This CDR3 has 14 residues. TCRdb fed the 5' RACE reads into MiXCR, producing one record per CDR3 protein. The sample has 42,000 or so distinct CDR3 sequences, approximately 10% seen once; the top ten hold 20% to 25%. This clonotype was detected many times. V and J are TRBV7-2 and TRBJ1-1; D perhaps matches TRBD1 (6 bases). The specimen was whole blood. The TCR originated in an adult who was a healthcare worker with PCR-confirmed SARS-CoV-2 infection or an uninfected control (not recorded which). The DNA for the CDR3 is TGTGCCAGCAGGTGGGGGCAGATGAACACTGAAGCTTTCTTT. Amino acids: CASRWGQMNTEAFF.